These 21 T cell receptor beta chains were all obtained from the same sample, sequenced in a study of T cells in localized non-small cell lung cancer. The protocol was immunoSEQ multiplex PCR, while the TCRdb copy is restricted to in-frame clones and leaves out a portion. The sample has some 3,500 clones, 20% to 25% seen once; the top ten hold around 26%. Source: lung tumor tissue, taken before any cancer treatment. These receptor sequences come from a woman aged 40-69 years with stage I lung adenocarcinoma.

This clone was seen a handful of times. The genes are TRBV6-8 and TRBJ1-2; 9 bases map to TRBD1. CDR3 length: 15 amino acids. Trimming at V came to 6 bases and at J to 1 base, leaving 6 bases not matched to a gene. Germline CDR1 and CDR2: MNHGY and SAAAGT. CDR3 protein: CASRGGTGRNYGYTF. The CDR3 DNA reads TGTGCCAGCAGAGGGGGGACAGGGCGTAACTATGGCTACACCTTC.

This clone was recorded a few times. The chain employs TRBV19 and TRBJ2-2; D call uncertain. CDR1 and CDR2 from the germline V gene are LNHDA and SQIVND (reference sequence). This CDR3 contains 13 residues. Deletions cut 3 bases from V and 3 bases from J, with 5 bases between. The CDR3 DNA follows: TGTGCCAGTAGTATCGTCCACACCGGGGAGCTGTTTTTT. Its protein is CASSIVHTGELFF.

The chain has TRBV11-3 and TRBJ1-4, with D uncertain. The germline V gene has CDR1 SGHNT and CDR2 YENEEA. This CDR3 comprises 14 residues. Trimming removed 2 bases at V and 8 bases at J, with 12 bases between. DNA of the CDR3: TGTGCCAGCAGCTTACGACTGGACGTCGAAAAACTGTTTTTT. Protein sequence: CASSLRLDVEKLFF.

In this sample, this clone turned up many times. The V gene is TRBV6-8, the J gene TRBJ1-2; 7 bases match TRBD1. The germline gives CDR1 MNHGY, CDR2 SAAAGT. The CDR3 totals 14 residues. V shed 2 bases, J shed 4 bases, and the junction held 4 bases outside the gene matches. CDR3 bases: TGTGCCAGCAGTTACGACAGGGCCCCCTATGGCTACACCTTC. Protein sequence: CASSYDRAPYGYTF.

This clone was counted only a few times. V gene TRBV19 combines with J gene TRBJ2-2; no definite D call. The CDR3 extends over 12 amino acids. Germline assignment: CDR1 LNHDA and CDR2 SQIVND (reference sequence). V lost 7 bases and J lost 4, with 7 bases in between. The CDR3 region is CASIATTGELFF. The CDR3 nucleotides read TGTGCCAGTATTGCCACCACCGGGGAGCTGTTTTTT.

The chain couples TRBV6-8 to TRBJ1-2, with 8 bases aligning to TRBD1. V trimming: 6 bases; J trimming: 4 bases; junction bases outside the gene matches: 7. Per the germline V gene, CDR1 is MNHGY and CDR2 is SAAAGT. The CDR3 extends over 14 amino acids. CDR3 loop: CASSPQQGAYGYTF. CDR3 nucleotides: TGTGCCAGCAGCCCCCAGCAGGGGGCCTATGGCTACACCTTC.

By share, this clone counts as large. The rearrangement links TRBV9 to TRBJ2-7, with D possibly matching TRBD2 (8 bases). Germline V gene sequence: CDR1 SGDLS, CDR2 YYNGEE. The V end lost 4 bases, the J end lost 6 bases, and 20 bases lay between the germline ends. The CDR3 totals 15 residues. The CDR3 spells CASSPGGGQTTEQYF. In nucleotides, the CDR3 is TGTGCCAGCAGCCCCGGGGGGGGACAGACCACCGAGCAGTACTTC.

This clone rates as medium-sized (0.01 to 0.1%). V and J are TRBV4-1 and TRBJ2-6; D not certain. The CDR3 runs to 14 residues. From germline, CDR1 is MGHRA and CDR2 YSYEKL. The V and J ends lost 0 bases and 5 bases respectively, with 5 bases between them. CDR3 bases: TGCGCCAGCAGCCAAGAGTTTAGGGCCAACGTCCTGACTTTC. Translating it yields CASSQEFRANVLTF.

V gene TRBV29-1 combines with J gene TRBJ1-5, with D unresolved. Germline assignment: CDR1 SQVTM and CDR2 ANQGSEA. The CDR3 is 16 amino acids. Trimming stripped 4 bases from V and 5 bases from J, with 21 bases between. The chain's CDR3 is CSVAPSGLHRYQPQHF. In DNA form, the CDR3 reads TGCAGCGTTGCCCCCTCTGGACTACACCGATATCAGCCCCAGCATTTT.

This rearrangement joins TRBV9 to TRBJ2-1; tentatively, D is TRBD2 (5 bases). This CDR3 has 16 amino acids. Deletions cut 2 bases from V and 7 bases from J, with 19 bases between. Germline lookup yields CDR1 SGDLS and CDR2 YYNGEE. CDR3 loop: CASSVGDLLASNEQFF. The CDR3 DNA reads TGTGCCAGCAGCGTTGGAGATCTCCTAGCCTCAAATGAGCAGTTCTTC.

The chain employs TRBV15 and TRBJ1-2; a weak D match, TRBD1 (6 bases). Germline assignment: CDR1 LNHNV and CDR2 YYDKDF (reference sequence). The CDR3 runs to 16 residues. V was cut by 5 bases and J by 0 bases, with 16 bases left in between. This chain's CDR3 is CATSPEDRTTNYGYTF. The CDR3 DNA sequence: TGTGCCACCAGCCCAGAAGACAGGACCACTAACTATGGCTACACCTTC. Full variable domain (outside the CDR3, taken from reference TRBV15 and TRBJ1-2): DAMVIQNPRYQVTQFGKPVTLSCSQTLNHNVMYWYQQKSSQAPKLLFHYYDKDFNNEADTPDNFQSRRPNTSFCFLDIRSPGLGDTAMYLCATSPEDRTTNYGYTFGSGTRLTVV.

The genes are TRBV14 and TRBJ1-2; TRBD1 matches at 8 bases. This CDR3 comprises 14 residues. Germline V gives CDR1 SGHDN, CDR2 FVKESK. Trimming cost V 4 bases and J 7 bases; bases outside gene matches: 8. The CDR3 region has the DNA TGTGCCAGCAGCCTAGAAGACAGGGGTGGTGGCTACACCTTC. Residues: CASSLEDRGGGYTF.

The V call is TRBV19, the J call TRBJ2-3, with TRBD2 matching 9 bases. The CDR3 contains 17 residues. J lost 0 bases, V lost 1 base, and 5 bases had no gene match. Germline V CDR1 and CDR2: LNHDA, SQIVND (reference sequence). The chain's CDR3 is CASSIAPRGGSTDTQYF. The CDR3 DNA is TGTGCCAGTAGTATAGCCCCGCGGGGGGGCAGCACAGATACGCAGTATTTT.

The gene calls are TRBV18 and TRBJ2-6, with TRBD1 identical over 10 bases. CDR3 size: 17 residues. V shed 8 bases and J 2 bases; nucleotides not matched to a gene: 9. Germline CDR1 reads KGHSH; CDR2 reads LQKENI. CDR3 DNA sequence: TGTGCCAGCCTGACAGGGGGCACGGTTCCTGGGGCCAACGTCCTGACTTTC. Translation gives CASLTGGTVPGANVLTF.

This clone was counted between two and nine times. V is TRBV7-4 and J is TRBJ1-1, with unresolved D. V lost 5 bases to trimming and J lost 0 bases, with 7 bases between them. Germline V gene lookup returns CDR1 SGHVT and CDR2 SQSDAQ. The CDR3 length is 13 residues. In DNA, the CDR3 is TGTGCCAGCAGCACCACCATGAACACTGAAGCTTTCTTT. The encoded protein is CASSTTMNTEAFF.

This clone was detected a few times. The CDR3 DNA reads TGTGCCAGCGGGGTCCGGGACAATCAGCCCCAGCATTTT. Encoded protein: CASGVRDNQPQHF. The rearrangement uses TRBV6-8 and TRBJ1-5; D gene uncertain. V lost 8 bases and J 3 bases, leaving 11 bases between the germline ends. CDR1 and CDR2 from the germline V gene are MNHGY and SAAAGT. CDR3 length: 13 residues.

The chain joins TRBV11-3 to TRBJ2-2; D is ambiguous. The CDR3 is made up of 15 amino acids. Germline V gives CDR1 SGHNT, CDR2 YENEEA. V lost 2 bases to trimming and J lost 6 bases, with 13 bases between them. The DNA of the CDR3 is TGTGCCAGCAGCTTAATGACGGGTATCTCCGGGGAGCTGTTTTTT. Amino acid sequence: CASSLMTGISGELFF.

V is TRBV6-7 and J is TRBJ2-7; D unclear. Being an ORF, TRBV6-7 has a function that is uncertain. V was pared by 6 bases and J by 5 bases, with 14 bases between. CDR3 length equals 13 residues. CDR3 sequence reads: CASSPGPRHEQYF. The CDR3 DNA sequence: TGTGCCAGCAGCCCTGGACCCCGCCACGAGCAGTACTTC.

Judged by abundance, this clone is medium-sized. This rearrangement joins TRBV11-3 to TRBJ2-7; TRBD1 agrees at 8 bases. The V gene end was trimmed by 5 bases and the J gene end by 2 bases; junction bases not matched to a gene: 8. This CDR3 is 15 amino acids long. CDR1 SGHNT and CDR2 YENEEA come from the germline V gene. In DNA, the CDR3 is TGTGCCAGCAGCCCAGGGGGCGGAAGGCCCTACGAGCAGTACTTC. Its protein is CASSPGGGRPYEQYF. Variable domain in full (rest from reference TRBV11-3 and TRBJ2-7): EAGVVQSPRYKIIEKKQPVAFWCNPISGHNTLYWYLQNLGQGPELLIRYENEEAVDDSQLPKDRFSAERLKGVDSTLKIQPAELGDSAVYLCASSPGGGRPYEQYFGPGTRLTVT.

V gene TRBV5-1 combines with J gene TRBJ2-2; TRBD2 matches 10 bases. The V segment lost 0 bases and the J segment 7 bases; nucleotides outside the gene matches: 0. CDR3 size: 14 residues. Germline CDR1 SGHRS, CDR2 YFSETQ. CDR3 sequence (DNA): TGCGCCAGCAGCTTGGGACTAGCGGGCGGGGAGCTGTTTTTT. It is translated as CASSLGLAGGELFF.

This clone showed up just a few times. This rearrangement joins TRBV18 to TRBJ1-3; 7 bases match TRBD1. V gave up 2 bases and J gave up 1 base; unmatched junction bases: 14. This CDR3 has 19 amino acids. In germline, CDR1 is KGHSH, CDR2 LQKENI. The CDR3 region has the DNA TGTGCCAGCTCACCAATTATCGTTAGGGGACAGACTTCTGGAAACACCATATATTTT. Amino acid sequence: CASSPIIVRGQTSGNTIYF.